These 8 T cell receptor beta chains share one sample of origin, sequenced in a study of cytomegalovirus exposure and HLA in healthy donors. Produced via immunoSEQ multiplex PCR; TCRdb's table is partial and in-frame only. The table has roughly 330,000 clones, roughly nine tenths seen once. Sequencing input: PBMCs. These receptors were obtained from a woman aged 25 to 39 in good health and CMV-seropositive.

Comment on this clone: The identical CDR3 is also encoded by other nucleotide sequences in the sample. V and J are TRBV5-5 and TRBJ2-5; tentatively, D is TRBD1 (6 bases). V was trimmed by 0 bases and J by 4 bases, leaving 7 bases between them. The CDR3 length is 13 residues. The germline CDR1 and CDR2 sequences are SGHKS and YYEKEE (reference sequence). The CDR3 sequence is CASSLGGLETQYF. CDR3 coding DNA: TGTGCCAGCAGCTTGGGGGGGCTAGAGACCCAGTACTTC.

The chain uses TRBV5-6 and TRBJ2-2; D is uncertain. The length of the CDR3 is 15 residues. The V gene lost 3 bases and the J gene lost 4 bases, with 13 bases spanning the gap. Germline CDR1 and CDR2: SGHDT and YYEEEE. CDR3 nucleotide sequence: TGTGCCAGCAGCTCCTTAGGACGAAGCACCGGGGAGCTGTTTTTT. It specifies CASSSLGRSTGELFF.

The chain links TRBV28 to TRBJ1-2, with a possible D match to TRBD1 (6 bases). Germline CDR1 reads MDHEN; CDR2 reads SYDVKM. V lost 6 bases to trimming and J lost 6 bases, with 17 bases between them. This CDR3 spans 14 amino acids. CDR3 in amino acids: CASRSLRGRDGYTF. CDR3 bases: TGTGCCAGCAGATCCCTCAGGGGAAGGGATGGCTACACCTTC.

This chain joins TRBV6-4 and TRBJ1-4, with 7 bases that match TRBD1. The CDR3 spans 16 residues. Losses at the gene ends were 6 bases for V and 5 bases for J; bases not matched to a gene: 12. Germline V gene sequence: CDR1 MRHNA, CDR2 SNTAGT. CDR3 region: CASRDRVYRANEKLFF. DNA for the CDR3: TGTGCCAGCAGAGACAGGGTATACAGGGCCAATGAAAAACTGTTTTTT.

This clone was seen a handful of times. The chain is built from TRBV7-9 and TRBJ2-2, with unresolved D. The V gene lost 7 bases and the J gene lost 3 bases, with 21 bases spanning the gap. Germline loops: CDR1 SEHNR, CDR2 FQNEAQ (reference sequence). This CDR3 is built from 17 residues. CDR3 in DNA: TGTGCCAGCATCCCTCGACGGTGGCAGGTAGACACCGGGGAGCTGTTTTTT. Its protein is CASIPRRWQVDTGELFF.

The rearrangement joins TRBV10-3 to TRBJ1-5, with TRBD1 as a possible D gene (5 bases). The CDR3 sequence is 14 residues long. Trimming removed 8 bases at V and 4 bases at J, with 15 bases between. Germline V gene lookup returns CDR1 ENHRY and CDR2 SYGVKD. The CDR3 sequence: CAISGGGSNQPQHF. CDR3 coding DNA: TGTGCCATCTCCGGTGGGGGATCGAATCAGCCCCAGCATTTT.

The rearrangement joins TRBV27 to TRBJ2-1, with a tentative D call TRBD2 (6 bases). Looked up from germline, CDR1 is MNHEY and CDR2 is SMNVEV (reference sequence). The V gene lost 3 bases and the J gene lost 2 bases, with 11 bases spanning the gap. The CDR3 runs 15 residues. DNA for the CDR3: TGTGCCAGCAGTTTTATTGGGGAGGCCTACAATGAGCAGTTCTTC. Translating gives CASSFIGEAYNEQFF.

The chain recombines TRBV4-3 with TRBJ1-2, with 7 bases that match TRBD1. The CDR3 is 17 amino acids. J gave up 0 bases and V 1 base, and 8 bases lay outside the gene matches. Germline values: CDR1 LGHNA, CDR2 YSLEER. The CDR3 spells CASSQVVAGTANYGYTF. The CDR3 DNA reads TGCGCCAGCAGCCAAGTTGTGGCAGGGACAGCTAACTATGGCTACACCTTC.